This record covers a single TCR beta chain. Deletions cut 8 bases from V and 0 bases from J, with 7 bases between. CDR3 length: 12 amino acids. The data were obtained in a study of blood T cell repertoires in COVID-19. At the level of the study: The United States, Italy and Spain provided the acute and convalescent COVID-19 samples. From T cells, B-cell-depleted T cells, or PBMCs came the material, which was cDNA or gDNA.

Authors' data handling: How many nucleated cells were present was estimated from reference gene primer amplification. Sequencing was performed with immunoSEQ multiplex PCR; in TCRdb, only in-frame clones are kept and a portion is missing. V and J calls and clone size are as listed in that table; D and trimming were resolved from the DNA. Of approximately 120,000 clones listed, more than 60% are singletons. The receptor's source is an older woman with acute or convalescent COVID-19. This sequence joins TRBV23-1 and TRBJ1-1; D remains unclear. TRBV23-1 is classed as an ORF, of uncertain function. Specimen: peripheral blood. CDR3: CASEGMNTEAFF. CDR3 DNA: TGCGCCAGCGAGGGAATGAACACTGAAGCTTTCTTT.